What follows are 28 T cell receptor beta chains derived from one specimen sequenced in a study of T cells in women clearing cervical HPV infection. Data came from immunoSEQ multiplex PCR; TCRdb stores just in-frame clones and leaves some out. In all, the sample yields 15,000 to 20,000 clones. The source material was blood buffy coat. Receptor source: a woman between 18 and 69 years old with a cervical HPV16 infection that either progressed to CIN3+ or cleared (not recorded which).

About this clone: The CDR3 goes on 3 residues after the read ends, and that part is filled in from the germline J gene. The V and J genes are TRBV7-2 and TRBJ2-7; D ambiguous. Trimming pared 5 bases from V and 4 bases from J, leaving 15 bases between. CDR1 SGHTA and CDR2 FQGNSA come from the germline V gene. There are 14 residues in the CDR3. The CDR3 region is CASSPGRRAYEQYF. CDR3 DNA, as far as it was read: TGTGCCAGCAGCCCAGGCCGAAGGGCGTACGAG.

Worth noting for this clone: The CDR3 end lies 3 residues beyond the end of the read and is filled in from the germline J gene. The chain joins TRBV28 to TRBJ1-5, with D possibly matching TRBD1 (6 bases). This CDR3 is built from 13 residues. Deletions cut 6 bases from V and 6 bases from J, with 12 bases between. Germline loops: CDR1 MDHEN, CDR2 SYDVKM. The CDR3 reads CASRGTWGQPQHF. The CDR3 bases that were read are TGTGCCAGCAGGGGGACATGGGGTCAGCCC.

About this clone itself: The read ends 3 residues shy of where the CDR3 ends; the end is completed using the germline J gene. The chain carries TRBV30 and TRBJ2-4; D is uncertain. CDR1 and CDR2 from the germline V gene are GTSNPN and SVGIG (reference sequence). CDR3 length equals 12 residues. The sequenced part of the CDR3 DNA is TGTGCCTGGACAGGTCAGGTCTATGGT. Encoded protein: CAWTGQVYG. The entire CDR3 is CAWTGQVYGQYF.

The sequenced CDR3 bases are TGTGCTAGTGGTTCGGGACAGGGCGTAGAGACC. It yields the protein CASGSGQGVET. The entire CDR3 protein is CASGSGQGVETQYF. The chain combines TRBV12-5 with TRBJ2-5; 9 bases are a match to TRBD1. Sequencing ends 3 residues short of the CDR3 end; the germline J gene provides the rest. Trimming at V came to 4 bases and at J to 4 bases, leaving 4 bases not matched to a gene. Per the germline V gene, CDR1 is LGHNT and CDR2 is FRNRAP. The CDR3 is made up of 14 amino acids.

A remark on this clone: The read halts 3 residues ahead of the CDR3 end, with the missing end drawn from the germline J gene. V is TRBV19 and J is TRBJ2-1, with D maybe TRBD2 (5 bases). V was cut by 6 bases and J by 6 bases, with 15 bases left in between. Germline V CDR1 and CDR2: LNHDA, SQIVND (reference sequence). The CDR3 spans 14 residues. CDR3 DNA (partial): TGTGCCAGTAGCGACTCTAGCTTAGGCAATGAG. Amino acid sequence: CASSDSSLGNE. The CDR3 in its entirety is CASSDSSLGNEQFF.

As to this clone: The read ends 3 residues before the CDR3 terminus; that terminus is restored from the germline J gene. The rearrangement links TRBV5-1 to TRBJ1-5, with TRBD1 identical over 7 bases. Germline V CDR1 and CDR2: SGHRS, YFSETQ. The CDR3 contains 16 residues. Trimming removed 3 bases from V and 4 bases from J; junction bases left unmatched: 10. CDR3 DNA, as far as it was read: TGCGCCAGCAGCTGGGAGCAGGGGGGACGGAATCAGCCC. This codes for CASSWEQGGRNQP. The entire CDR3 sequence reads CASSWEQGGRNQPQHF.

Worth noting for this clone: The read stops 3 residues short of the end of the CDR3; the missing end is completed from the germline J gene. The V gene is TRBV23-1, the J gene TRBJ2-7, with TRBD2 matching over 10 bases. TRBV23-1 is recorded as an ORF, its role being uncertain. The ends lost 3 bases at V and 3 bases at J; junction bases unmatched: 8. This CDR3 spans 16 amino acids. Incomplete CDR3 DNA: TGCGCCAGCAGTCATCAGACTAGCGGGTTGGTCTACGAG. Protein: CASSHQTSGLVYE. The full CDR3 sequence reads CASSHQTSGLVYEQYF.

Judged by frequency, this clone is medium-sized. The read falls 3 residues short of the CDR3 end, and the missing part is taken from the germline J gene. This chain connects TRBV5-1 to TRBJ2-2, with D tentatively TRBD1 (6 bases). CDR1 SGHRS and CDR2 YFSETQ come from the germline V gene. V was shortened by 4 bases and J by 4 bases, with 14 bases between the two germline ends. The CDR3 extends over 15 amino acids. Partial CDR3 DNA: TGCGCCAGCAGCGGGAAGACAGGAGGCACCGGGGAG. Translation gives CASSGKTGGTGE. From start to end, the CDR3 is CASSGKTGGTGELFF.

Concerning this clone: The sequence runs out 3 residues before the end of the CDR3; the remainder is reconstructed from the germline J gene. V gene TRBV12-3 or TRBV12-4 combines with J gene TRBJ2-5; 7 nucleotides match TRBD1. This CDR3 region has 14 residues. Trimming removed 5 bases from V and 4 bases from J; junction bases left unmatched: 7. Here the CDR3 reads CASSHRTGRETQYF. Partial CDR3 DNA: TGTGCCAGCAGTCACAGGACAGGACGAGAGACC.

Note on this clone: The sequence runs out 3 residues before the end of the CDR3; the remainder is reconstructed from the germline J gene. The chain recombines TRBV20-1 with TRBJ2-3; D uncertain. Trimming took off 2 bases at V and 1 base at J, with 10 bases between the two ends. This CDR3 region has 14 residues. Germline loops: CDR1 DFQATT, CDR2 SNEGSKA (reference sequence). CDR3 DNA (partial): TGCAGTGCTAGAATATCGGTGGGCACAGATACG. It specifies CSARISVGTDT. The full CDR3 is CSARISVGTDTQYF.

In the case of this clone: The CDR3 goes on 3 residues after the read ends, and that part is filled in from the germline J gene. The J gene is TRBJ1-2, the V gene TRBV6-1; TRBD1 is a possible D gene (6 bases). Germline CDR1 reads MNHNS; CDR2 reads SASEGT. The CDR3 totals 15 residues. Between the trimmed V and J ends, which lost 2 bases and 1 base, there was a span of 11 bases. The sequenced CDR3 bases are TGTGCCAGCAGTGAACAGGGGAGAGATAACTATGGC. Its protein is CASSEQGRDNYG. The whole CDR3 is CASSEQGRDNYGYTF.

As concerns this clone: The read ends 3 residues before the CDR3 terminus; that terminus is restored from the germline J gene. The V and J genes are TRBV20-1 and TRBJ2-3; 13 nucleotides match TRBD2. Germline-derived CDR1 and CDR2 are DFQATT and SNEGSKA (reference sequence). V was pared by 1 base and J by 0 bases, with 16 bases of the junction left unmatched. The CDR3 sequence is 21 residues long. CDR3 sequence: CSARVQRGGLAGRASTDTQYF. The sequenced CDR3 bases are TGCAGTGCTAGAGTTCAAAGGGGGGGACTAGCGGGACGTGCTAGCACAGATACG.

Comment on this clone: The read gets to within 3 residues of the CDR3 end, and the germline J gene fills in the rest. V and J are TRBV10-1 and TRBJ1-1; no clear D. The CDR3 contains 13 residues. The V end lost 3 bases, the J end lost 3 bases, and 8 bases lay between the germline ends. CDR1 and CDR2 (germline): WNHNN, SYGVQD (reference sequence). The CDR3 reads CASSDFEDTEAFF. CDR3 DNA, as far as it was read: TGCGCCAGCAGTGATTTTGAGGACACTGAA.

The CDR3 region is CASSSPRTSGSGSAGYNEQFF. The sequenced part of the CDR3 DNA is TGTGCCAGCAGCTCACCCCGGACTAGCGGGAGTGGTTCAGCGGGGTACAATGAG. The V call is TRBV7-1, the J call TRBJ2-1, with 13 bases identical to TRBD2. The sequence runs out 3 residues before the end of the CDR3; the remainder is reconstructed from the germline J gene. TRBV7-1 is placed among ORFs of uncertain function. V shed 2 bases and J 4 bases; nucleotides not matched to a gene: 17. The CDR3 sequence is 21 residues long.

To note about this clone: The read falls 3 residues short of the CDR3 end, and the missing part is taken from the germline J gene. The gene calls are TRBV28 and TRBJ1-5, with 9 bases fitting TRBD1. CDR3 size: 14 residues. Germline lookup yields CDR1 MDHEN and CDR2 SYDVKM. The junction had 6 bases not matched to a gene; V was cut back by 5 bases and J by 7 bases. The covered CDR3 bases are TGTGCCAGCAGTCAGGACAGGGGTGCGCAGCCC. The encoded protein is CASSQDRGAQP. The whole CDR3 sequence is CASSQDRGAQPQHF.

Turning to this clone: The read is 3 residues too short to cover the CDR3 end, so that end is filled in from the germline J gene. The chain couples TRBV28 to TRBJ1-5; 7 nucleotides align to TRBD1. This CDR3 spans 14 amino acids. The ends lost 7 bases at V and 4 bases at J; junction bases unmatched: 7. CDR1 is MDHEN, CDR2 SYDVKM, per germline. The CDR3 is CASILDRVNQPQHF. CDR3 DNA (partial): TGTGCCAGCATTCTAGACAGGGTGAATCAGCCC.

According to its frequency, this clone is medium-sized. The read finishes 3 residues shy of the CDR3 end, and the germline J gene is used to complete it. The chain has TRBV7-3 and TRBJ2-3, with TRBD2 identical over 12 bases. V was clipped by 2 bases and J by 6 bases; unmatched bases: 6. The CDR3 loop spans 16 amino acids. From germline, CDR1 is SGHTA and CDR2 FQGTGA. Partial CDR3 DNA: TGTGCCAGCAGCTTAGGCGGACTAGCGGGGAGGGATACG. Encoded protein: CASSLGGLAGRDT. The entire CDR3 protein reads CASSLGGLAGRDTQYF.

On this clone: The observed sequence ends 3 residues before the CDR3 terminus, with the missing tail filled in from the germline J gene. The J gene is TRBJ2-3, the V gene TRBV6-2 or TRBV6-3; weak D call: TRBD1 (5 bases). Looked up from germline, CDR1 is MNHEY and CDR2 is SVGEGT. Trimming removed 2 bases from V and 6 bases from J, with 9 bases in between. The CDR3 consists of 13 residues. The CDR3 loop reads CASSYRQTDTQYF. The CDR3 DNA, read in part, is TGTGCCAGCAGTTACCGACAGACGGATACG.

A remark on this clone: The read falls 3 residues short of the CDR3 end, and the missing part is taken from the germline J gene. The V and J genes are TRBV30 and TRBJ1-6; possible D gene TRBD1, 5 bases. V shed 0 bases and J shed 8 bases, with 8 bases lying between them. In germline, CDR1 is GTSNPN, CDR2 SVGIG (reference sequence). This CDR3 is 13 amino acids long. The CDR3 bases that were read are TGTGCCTGGAGTGTCCAGGGAGATTCACCC. It is translated as CAWSVQGDSP. The full CDR3 is CAWSVQGDSPLHF.

Points on this clone: Read sequence stops 3 residues before the CDR3 end, and the germline J gene provides the missing end. This chain links TRBV3-1 (or the pseudogene TRBV3-2) with TRBJ2-4; possibly TRBD1 for D (6 bases). The CDR3 is made up of 15 amino acids. In germline, CDR1 is LGHDT, CDR2 YNNKEL (reference sequence). V lost 0 bases, J lost 9 bases, and 15 bases lay in between. CDR3: CASSQDKQGSGIQYF. The sequenced part of the CDR3 DNA is TGTGCCAGCAGCCAAGATAAACAGGGATCGGGCATT.

Regarding this clone: The missing CDR3 end, 3 residues past where the read stops, is filled in from the germline J gene. The V gene is TRBV10-1, the J gene TRBJ1-3, with 7 bases identical to TRBD1. CDR1 and CDR2 (germline): WNHNN, SYGVQD (reference sequence). The CDR3 has 15 amino acids. The ends lost 11 bases at V and 3 bases at J; junction bases unmatched: 13. CDR3 residues: CAPRNLRGLGNTIYF. The CDR3 DNA, read in part, is TGCGCCCCCAGGAACCTTAGGGGGCTTGGAAACACC.

Regarding this clone: The read falls 3 residues short of the CDR3 end, and the missing part is taken from the germline J gene. V usage is TRBV4-1 and J usage is TRBJ1-1; D might be TRBD1 (5 bases). Looked up from germline, CDR1 is MGHRA and CDR2 is YSYEKL. CDR3 length: 15 amino acids. Trimming cost V 5 bases and J 1 base, with 14 bases left between them. The CDR3 sequence is CASSLTTASNTEAFF. The part of the CDR3 DNA that was read is TGCGCCAGCAGCTTAACGACAGCTTCGAACACTGAA.

Concerning this clone: The DNA ends 3 residues before the CDR3 does, and the rest of the CDR3 is filled in from the germline J gene. The rearrangement links TRBV6-2 or TRBV6-3 to TRBJ2-2; 9 nucleotides align to TRBD2. This CDR3 region has 16 residues. The germline V gene encodes CDR1 MNHEY and CDR2 SVGEGT. The V and J ends lost 8 bases and 2 bases, in that order; junction bases with no gene match: 9. The CDR3 bases that were read are TGTGCCAGCTCCTTACTAGCGGGCCTTAACACCGGGGAG. This codes for CASSLLAGLNTGE. The entire CDR3 protein is CASSLLAGLNTGELFF.

Turning to this clone: The read terminates 3 residues ahead of where the CDR3 ends, so the germline J gene completes it. This sequence joins TRBV10-3 and TRBJ1-1; 8 nucleotides match TRBD1. The CDR3 contains 13 residues. J gave up 3 bases and V 5 bases, and 2 bases lay outside the gene matches. The germline V gene encodes CDR1 ENHRY and CDR2 SYGVKD. CDR3 loop: CAISPTGDTEAFF. The covered CDR3 bases are TGTGCCATCAGTCCGACAGGGGACACTGAA.

As to this clone: The read terminates 3 residues ahead of where the CDR3 ends, so the germline J gene completes it. The chain employs TRBV5-1 and TRBJ1-1; no firm D call. This CDR3 comprises 14 residues. V was pared by 0 bases and J by 3 bases, with 9 bases between. Germline CDR1 is SGHRS and CDR2 is YFSETQ. The sequenced part of the CDR3 DNA is TGCGCCAGCAGCTTGGAAGAAGCCTACACTGAA. Translated: CASSLEEAYTE. The whole CDR3 reads CASSLEEAYTEAFF.

As for this clone: The CDR3 end lies 3 residues beyond the end of the read and is filled in from the germline J gene. The V gene is TRBV7-2, the J gene TRBJ2-1, with D uncertain. The CDR3 is 15 amino acids. The V and J ends lost 6 bases and 4 bases respectively, with 16 bases between them. Germline CDR1 is SGHTA and CDR2 is FQGNSA. The CDR3 loop is CASSQSEATYNEQFF. CDR3 DNA, as far as it was read: TGTGCCAGCAGTCAATCGGAAGCGACGTACAATGAG.

To note about this clone: The CDR3 extends 3 residues past the end of the read, so its final part is completed from the germline J gene. This chain joins TRBV20-1 and TRBJ1-2; 8 bases map to TRBD1. This CDR3 comprises 11 residues. The ends lost 8 bases at V and 6 bases at J; junction bases unmatched: 5. Germline V CDR1 and CDR2: DFQATT, SNEGSKA (reference sequence). CDR3 DNA (partial): TGCAGTCCGAGGACAGGGAATGGC. Its translation is CSPRTGNG. The entire CDR3 is CSPRTGNGYTF.

Notes on this clone: The read ends 3 residues before the CDR3 terminus; that terminus is restored from the germline J gene. The rearrangement links TRBV7-9 to TRBJ1-2; TRBD1 might be the D (5 bases). This CDR3 is built from 14 residues. Germline V gene sequence: CDR1 SEHNR, CDR2 FQNEAQ (reference sequence). The sequenced CDR3 bases are TGTGCCAGCAGATTATCCGGGACTAACTACGAC. Amino acids: CASRLSGTNYD. The CDR3 in full is CASRLSGTNYDYTF.